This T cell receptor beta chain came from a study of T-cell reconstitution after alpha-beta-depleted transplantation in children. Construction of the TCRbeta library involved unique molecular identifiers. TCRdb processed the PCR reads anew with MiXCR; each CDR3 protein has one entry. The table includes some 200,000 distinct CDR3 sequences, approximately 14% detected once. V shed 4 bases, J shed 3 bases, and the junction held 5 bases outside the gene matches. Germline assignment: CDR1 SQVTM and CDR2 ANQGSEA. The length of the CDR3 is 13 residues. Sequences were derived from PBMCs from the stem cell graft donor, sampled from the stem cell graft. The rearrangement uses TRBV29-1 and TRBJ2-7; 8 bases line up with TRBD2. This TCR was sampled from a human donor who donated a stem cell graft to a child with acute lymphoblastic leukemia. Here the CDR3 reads CSVASGSLYEQYF. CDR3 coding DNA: TGCAGCGTTGCCAGCGGGAGTCTCTACGAGCAGTACTTC.